Presented here are 9 T cell receptor beta chains from one specimen sequenced in a study of control samples from healthy donors and cancer patients. TCRdb keeps only in-frame clones here, not all; method: immunoSEQ multiplex PCR. The sample includes roughly 80,000 clones, almost 95% of them seen just once. Material: blood. The source of these receptors is a woman aged 60-70 years in good health.

The gene calls are TRBV6-1 and TRBJ2-7; a possible D gene is TRBD1 (5 bases). V dropped 3 bases and J dropped 4 bases, with 10 bases sitting between them. The CDR3 length is 13 residues. Germline V lookup: CDR1 MNHNS, CDR2 SASEGT. The CDR3 sequence: CASSDLTEYEQYF. In nucleotides, the CDR3 is TGTGCCAGCAGTGACCTGACAGAGTACGAGCAGTACTTC.

The rearrangement joins TRBV7-8 to TRBJ2-1, with TRBD1 as a possible D gene (5 bases). Trimming cost V 1 base and J 1 base, with 11 bases left between them. The CDR3 is 16 amino acids. Per germline, CDR1 SGHVS and CDR2 FQNEAQ. For the CDR3, the DNA is TGTGCCAGCAGCTTAGGGCACAGGCGGTCCTACAATGAGCAGTTCTTC. Its translation is CASSLGHRRSYNEQFF.

The V and J genes are TRBV18 and TRBJ1-4, with 9 bases that match TRBD1. Trimming removed 4 bases from V and 8 bases from J; junction bases left unmatched: 11. CDR1 KGHSH and CDR2 LQKENI come from the germline V gene. The CDR3 is made up of 16 amino acids. The DNA of the CDR3 is TGTGCCAGCTCACTTAGGCCGGGACAGGGATCCGAAAAACTGTTTTTT. Its translation is CASSLRPGQGSEKLFF. Combining the CDR3 with reference TRBV18 and TRBJ1-4 gives the whole variable domain NAGVMQNPRHLVRRRGQEARLRCSPMKGHSHVYWYRQLPEEGLKFMVYLQKENIIDESGMPKERFSAEFPKEGPSILRIQQVVRGDSAAYFCASSLRPGQGSEKLFFGSGTQLSVL.

CDR3: CSVDGGGIETQYF. In DNA form, the CDR3 reads TGCAGCGTTGATGGGGGAGGTATAGAGACCCAGTACTTC. The chain employs TRBV29-1 and TRBJ2-5; a possible D gene is TRBD2 (6 bases). This CDR3 is built from 13 residues. V gave up 3 bases and J gave up 4 bases, with 12 bases separating them. The germline V gene has CDR1 SQVTM and CDR2 ANQGSEA.

The chain joins TRBV18 to TRBJ1-1; D remains ambiguous. The V end was cut by 6 bases, the J end by 13 bases, with 15 bases between. The germline V gene encodes CDR1 KGHSH and CDR2 LQKENI. The CDR3 loop spans 11 amino acids. Written as DNA, the CDR3 is TGTGCCAGCTCTACGACCCATGAGAGTTTCTTT. Translating gives CASSTTHESFF.

The chain recombines TRBV2 with TRBJ2-7, with D unclear. V lost 2 bases to trimming and J lost 5 bases, with 13 bases between them. The CDR3 sequence is 14 residues long. Germline CDR1 SNHLY, CDR2 FYNNEI. DNA for the CDR3: TGTGCCAGCAGTGAACGTAGACCTACCCACGAGCAGTACTTC. Its translation is CASSERRPTHEQYF.

V gene TRBV28 combines with J gene TRBJ2-7, with D tentatively TRBD1 or TRBD2 (6 bases each). This CDR3 spans 11 amino acids. Per germline, CDR1 MDHEN and CDR2 SYDVKM. V was cut by 2 bases and J by 13 bases, with 12 bases left in between. CDR3 sequence reads: CASSLGGTPYF. CDR3 coding DNA: TGTGCCAGCAGTTTAGGCGGGACACCTTACTTC.

The chain uses TRBV7-2 and TRBJ2-1, with D uncertain. V gave up 5 bases and J gave up 4 bases, with 6 bases separating them. Looked up from germline, CDR1 is SGHTA and CDR2 is FQGNSA. The CDR3 has 12 residues. In DNA form, the CDR3 reads TGTGCCAGCAGCCCAACTTACAATGAGCAGTTCTTC. Encoded protein: CASSPTYNEQFF.

The chain combines TRBV25-1 with TRBJ1-2; D not certain. The CDR3 has 14 residues. Germline values: CDR1 MGHDK, CDR2 SYGVNS. The germline V and J ends were trimmed by 2 bases and 1 base, with 8 bases remaining between them. The CDR3 DNA follows: TGTGCCAGCAGTGAAGCGGGGAGTAACTATGGCTACACCTTC. Translation: CASSEAGSNYGYTF.